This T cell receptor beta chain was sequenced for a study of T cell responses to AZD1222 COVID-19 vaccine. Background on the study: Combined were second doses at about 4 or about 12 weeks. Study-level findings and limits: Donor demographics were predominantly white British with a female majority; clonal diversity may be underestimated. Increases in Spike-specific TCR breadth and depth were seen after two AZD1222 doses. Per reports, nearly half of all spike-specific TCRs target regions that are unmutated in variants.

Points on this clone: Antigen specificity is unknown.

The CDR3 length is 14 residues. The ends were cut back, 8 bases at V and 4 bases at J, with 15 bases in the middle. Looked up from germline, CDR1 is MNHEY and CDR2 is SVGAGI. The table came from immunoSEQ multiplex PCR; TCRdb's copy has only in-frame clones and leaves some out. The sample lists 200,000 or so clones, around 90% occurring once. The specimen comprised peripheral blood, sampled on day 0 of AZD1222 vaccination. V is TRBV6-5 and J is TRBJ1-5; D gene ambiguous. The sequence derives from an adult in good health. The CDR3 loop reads CASLQALNNQPQHF. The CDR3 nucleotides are TGTGCCAGCCTGCAGGCCCTCAATAATCAGCCCCAGCATTTT.